This T cell receptor (beta chain) was captured in a study of Ad26.COV2.S vaccination and SARS-CoV-2 variants (dated by TCRdb to the early 2020s). A note on the overall study: Vaccine-arm donors were drawn from COV1001, a multicentre, randomized, double-blind, placebo-controlled phase I-IIa trial of Ad26.COV2.S in healthy adults. Ad26.COV2.S was administered intramuscularly at a dose of 5x10^10 or 1x10^11 viral particles, either as one shot or as two shots given 56 days apart. TCRbeta repertoire sequencing was used to assess the specificity and breadth of SARS-CoV-2-reactive T cell receptors after Ad26.COV2.S vaccination. The TCR-sequenced set comprised around 32 samples: approximately 19 Ad26.COV2.S vaccine recipients, 5 placebo recipients and 8 SARS-CoV-2 convalescent individuals. Trial participants were randomized into five groups of five: low-dose or high-dose Ad26.COV2.S given once or twice, or placebo on both occasions. Investigators remained blinded to trial group allocation during experiments and outcome assessment.

The CDR3, from cysteine to phenylalanine, totals 15 residues. Only the CDR3 part of the read is kept: 45 bases, read in frame from the first base. CDR1 and CDR2, looked up from the germline V gene, are KGHDR and SFDVKD. At the junction V is shortened by 4 bases and J by 4 bases, with 12 bases in between. The immunoSEQ Assay was used to sequence TCRbeta CDR3 regions. After extraction, genomic DNA underwent amplification by bias-controlled multiplex PCR, followed by high-throughput sequencing. Per the original workflow: To quantify the absolute abundance of every unique TCRbeta CDR3 region, sequences were collapsed and filtered. T cell fraction was estimated by normalizing TCRbeta template counts to usable DNA, which was measured by amplifying reference genes present in all nucleated cells. Repertoire TCRs were annotated as SARS-CoV-2-specific by exact matching of V gene, CDR3 amino acid sequence and J gene to a known reactive TCR set. The reference SARS-CoV-2 TCR set was obtained from MIRA and was filtered for enrichment in COVID-19-positive ImmuneCODE repertoires, whereby public or cross-reactive TCRs were removed. Based on the MIRA antigens, annotated TCRs were further analysed at the level of specific ORF or position within ORF. Depth was the summed frequency of annotated unique rearrangements, while breadth was defined as annotated unique rearrangements over total unique productive rearrangements. TCR breadth was compared between groups using two-sided Wilcoxon rank-sum tests. The immuneACCESS repertoire file appears here via TCRdb, limited to in-frame rearrangements. These files lack a portion of the clones; in checked studies, under half of the deficit traces to unresolved V genes, and the cause of the others is not known. The V and J calls and clone size are taken from that table; D and trimming were inferred from the DNA. This sample has 350,000 to 500,000 clones in its table, and roughly 87% of those were observed once. The ten largest clones take up more than 3.5% of the sample.

A remark on this clone: The antigen this receptor binds is unknown. No clone much larger than this one lies a single base away; base qualities are absent.

What the research found in general, with its limitations: The study lacked the statistical power to compare responses across vaccine doses or regimens. Non-spike TCR breadth was comparable between vaccine and placebo recipients, consistent with the vaccine containing only spike. According to the authors, total T cell responses may have been underestimated by the TCR breadth and depth analyses. Substantial breadth of spike-specific CD8+ and CD4+ T cell responses was reported after vaccination. Higher spike-specific TCR breadth was observed in Ad26.COV2.S recipients than in placebo recipients (P = 0.0014).

Read against the paper, the sample's treatment or condition label means: about 20 received Ad26.COV2.S at low or high dose, single or two shots; roughly five received placebo; per-sample allocation not given. For vaccine and placebo recipients, the sequenced repertoires came from samples collected on day 63 after the first injection. Cohort 1b enrolled 25 or so adults aged 18-55 years at a single site in Boston, USA, between 29 July and 7 August 2020. Ad26.COV2.S was a replication-incompetent adenovirus type 26 vector expressing a prefusion-stabilized SARS-CoV-2 spike protein from the original Wuhan strain.

The clonotype comes from a person between 18 and 65 years old who received the Ad26.COV2.S COVID-19 vaccine or a placebo. The chain couples TRBV24-1 to TRBJ2-2; TRBD2 is possibly the D segment (5 matching bases). The source material was peripheral blood, sampled in a trial of Ad26.COV2.S vaccine versus placebo. The nucleotides read TGTGCCACCAGTGAGCGAGCGGATGGCACCGGGGAGCTGTTTTTT. Translation gives CATSERADGTGELFF.